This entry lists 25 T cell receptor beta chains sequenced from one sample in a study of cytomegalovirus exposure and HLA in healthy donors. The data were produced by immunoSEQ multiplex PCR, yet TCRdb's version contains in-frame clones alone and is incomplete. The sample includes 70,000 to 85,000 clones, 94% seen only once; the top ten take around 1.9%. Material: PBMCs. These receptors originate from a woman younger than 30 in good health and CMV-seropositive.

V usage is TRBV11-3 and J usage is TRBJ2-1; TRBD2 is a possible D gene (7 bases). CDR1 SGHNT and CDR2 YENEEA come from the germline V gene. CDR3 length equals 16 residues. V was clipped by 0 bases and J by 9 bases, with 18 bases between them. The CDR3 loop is CASSLDTRGGLSEQFF. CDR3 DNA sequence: TGTGCCAGCAGCTTAGATACGAGGGGGGGTTTAAGTGAGCAGTTCTTC.

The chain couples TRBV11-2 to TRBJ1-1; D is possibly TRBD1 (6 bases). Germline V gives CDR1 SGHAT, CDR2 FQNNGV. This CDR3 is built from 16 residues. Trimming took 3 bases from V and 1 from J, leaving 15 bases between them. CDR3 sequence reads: CASSFHIQGENTEAFF. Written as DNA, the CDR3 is TGTGCCAGCAGCTTCCACATACAGGGAGAGAACACTGAAGCTTTCTTT.

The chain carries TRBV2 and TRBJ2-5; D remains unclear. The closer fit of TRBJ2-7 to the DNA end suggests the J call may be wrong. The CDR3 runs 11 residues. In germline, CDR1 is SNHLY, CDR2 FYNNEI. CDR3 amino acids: CASSEDYEQYF. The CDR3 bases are TGTGCCAGCAGTGAGGACTACGAGCAGTACTTC.

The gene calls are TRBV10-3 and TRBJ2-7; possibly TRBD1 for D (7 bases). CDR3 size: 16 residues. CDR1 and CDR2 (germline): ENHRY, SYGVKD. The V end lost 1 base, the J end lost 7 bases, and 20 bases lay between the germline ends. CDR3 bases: TGTGCCATCAGTGAGTTGTCCGGGACAGTGGGGGGTGAGCAGTACTTC. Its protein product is CAISELSGTVGGEQYF.

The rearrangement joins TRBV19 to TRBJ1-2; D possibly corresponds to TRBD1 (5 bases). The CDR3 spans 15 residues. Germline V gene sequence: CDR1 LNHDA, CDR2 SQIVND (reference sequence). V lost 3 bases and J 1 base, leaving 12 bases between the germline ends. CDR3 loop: CASSIPRGVNYGYTF. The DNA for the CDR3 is TGTGCCAGTAGTATCCCCCGGGGGGTTAACTATGGCTACACCTTC.

CDR3 region: CASSLGGRTSADTQYF. The CDR3 DNA is TGCGCCAGCAGCTTGGGCGGGCGTACATCCGCAGATACGCAGTATTTT. This rearrangement joins TRBV5-1 to TRBJ2-3; D possibly corresponds to TRBD2 (5 bases). The V and J ends lost 0 bases and 4 bases respectively, with 15 bases between them. Germline loops: CDR1 SGHRS, CDR2 YFSETQ. This CDR3 has 16 amino acids. Based on the CDR3 plus reference TRBV5-1 and TRBJ2-3, the full variable domain is KAGVTQTPRYLIKTRGQQVTLSCSPISGHRSVSWYQQTPGQGLQFLFEYFSETQRNKGNFPGRFSGRQFSNSRSEMNVSTLELGDSALYLCASSLGGRTSADTQYFGPGTRLTVL.

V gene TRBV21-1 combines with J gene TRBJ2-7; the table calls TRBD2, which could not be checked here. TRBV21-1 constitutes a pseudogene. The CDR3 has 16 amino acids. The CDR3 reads CASSKWGGSGSHEQYF. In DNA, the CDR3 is TGTGCCAGCAGCAAATGGGGGGGTAGCGGGTCCCACGAGCAGTACTTC.

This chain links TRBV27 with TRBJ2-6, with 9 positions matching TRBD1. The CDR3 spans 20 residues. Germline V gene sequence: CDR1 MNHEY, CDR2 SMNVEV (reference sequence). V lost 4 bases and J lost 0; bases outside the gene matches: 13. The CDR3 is CASSSTPGTGSFSGANVLTF. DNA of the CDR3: TGTGCCAGCAGTTCTACTCCCGGGACAGGGAGTTTCTCTGGGGCCAACGTCCTGACTTTC.

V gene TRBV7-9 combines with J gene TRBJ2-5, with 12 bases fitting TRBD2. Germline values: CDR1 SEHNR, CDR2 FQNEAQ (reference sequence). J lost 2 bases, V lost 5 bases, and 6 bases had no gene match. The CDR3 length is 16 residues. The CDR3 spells CASSPPTSGGQETQYF. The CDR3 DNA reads TGTGCCAGCAGCCCCCCGACTAGCGGGGGACAAGAGACCCAGTACTTC.

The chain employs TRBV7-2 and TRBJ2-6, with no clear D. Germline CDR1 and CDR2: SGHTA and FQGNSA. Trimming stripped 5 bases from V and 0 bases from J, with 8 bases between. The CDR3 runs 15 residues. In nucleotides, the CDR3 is TGTGCCAGCAGCACACAAAGCTCTGGGGCCAACGTCCTGACTTTC. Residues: CASSTQSSGANVLTF.

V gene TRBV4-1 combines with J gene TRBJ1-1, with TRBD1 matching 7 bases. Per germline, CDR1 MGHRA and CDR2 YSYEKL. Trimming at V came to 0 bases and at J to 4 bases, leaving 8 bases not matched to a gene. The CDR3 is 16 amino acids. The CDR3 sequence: CASSQDPSPGGTEAFF. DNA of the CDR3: TGCGCCAGCAGCCAAGATCCGAGTCCAGGGGGCACTGAAGCTTTCTTT.

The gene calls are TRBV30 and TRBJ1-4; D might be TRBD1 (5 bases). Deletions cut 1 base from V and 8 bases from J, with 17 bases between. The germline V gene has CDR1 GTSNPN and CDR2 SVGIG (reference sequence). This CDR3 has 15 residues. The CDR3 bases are TGTGCCTGGAGTGAGGAGCCCGGGACTCGGGAAAAACTGTTTTTT. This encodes CAWSEEPGTREKLFF. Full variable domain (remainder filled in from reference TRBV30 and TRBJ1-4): SQTIHQWPATLVQPVGSPLSLECTVEGTSNPNLYWYRQAAGRGLQLLFYSVGIGQISSEVPQNLSASRPQDRQFILSSKKLLLSDSGFYLCAWSEEPGTREKLFFGSGTQLSVL.

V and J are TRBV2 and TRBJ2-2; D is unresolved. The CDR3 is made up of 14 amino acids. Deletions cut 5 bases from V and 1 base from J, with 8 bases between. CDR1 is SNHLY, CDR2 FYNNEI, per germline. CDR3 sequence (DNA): TGTGCCAGCAGTCCACAGCTGAACACCGGGGAGCTGTTTTTT. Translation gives CASSPQLNTGELFF.

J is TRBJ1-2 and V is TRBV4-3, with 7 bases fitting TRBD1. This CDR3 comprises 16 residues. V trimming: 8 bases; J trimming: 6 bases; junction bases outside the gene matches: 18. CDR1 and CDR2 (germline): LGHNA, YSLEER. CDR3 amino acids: CASRETRNRGRDGYTF. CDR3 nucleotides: TGCGCCAGCCGCGAAACCCGAAACAGGGGAAGGGATGGCTACACCTTC.

The chain's CDR3 is CASSFRAGVGETQYF. DNA for the CDR3: TGTGCCAGCAGTTTCCGGGCAGGGGTGGGGGAGACCCAGTACTTC. The chain recombines TRBV27 with TRBJ2-5, with D perhaps matching TRBD1 (6 bases). The CDR3 totals 15 residues. CDR1 and CDR2 (germline): MNHEY, SMNVEV (reference sequence). V lost 3 bases, J lost 5 bases, and 16 bases lay in between.

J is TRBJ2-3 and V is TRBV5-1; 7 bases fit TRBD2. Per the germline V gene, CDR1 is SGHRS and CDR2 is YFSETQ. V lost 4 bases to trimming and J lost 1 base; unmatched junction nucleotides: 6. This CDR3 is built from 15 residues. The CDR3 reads CASSIGLVRTDTQYF. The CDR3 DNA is TGCGCCAGCAGCATAGGACTAGTTCGCACAGATACGCAGTATTTT.

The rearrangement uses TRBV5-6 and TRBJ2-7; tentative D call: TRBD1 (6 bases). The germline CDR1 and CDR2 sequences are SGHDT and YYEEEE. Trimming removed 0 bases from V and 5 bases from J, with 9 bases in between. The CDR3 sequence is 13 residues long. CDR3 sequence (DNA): TGTGCCAGCAGCTTGGCCTGGACAGACGAGCAGTACTTC. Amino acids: CASSLAWTDEQYF. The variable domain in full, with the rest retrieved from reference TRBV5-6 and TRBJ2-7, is DAGVTQSPTHLIKTRGQQVTLRCSPKSGHDTVSWYQQALGQGPQFIFQYYEEEERQRGNFPDRFSGHQFPNYSSELNVNALLLGDSALYLCASSLAWTDEQYFGPGTRLTVT.

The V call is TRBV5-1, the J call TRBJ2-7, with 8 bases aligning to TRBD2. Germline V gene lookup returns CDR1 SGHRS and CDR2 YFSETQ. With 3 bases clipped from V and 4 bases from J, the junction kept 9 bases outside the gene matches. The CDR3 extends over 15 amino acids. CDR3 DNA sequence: TGCGCCAGCAGCTCCTCTCGGGGGGGCAGATACGAGCAGTACTTC. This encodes CASSSSRGGRYEQYF.

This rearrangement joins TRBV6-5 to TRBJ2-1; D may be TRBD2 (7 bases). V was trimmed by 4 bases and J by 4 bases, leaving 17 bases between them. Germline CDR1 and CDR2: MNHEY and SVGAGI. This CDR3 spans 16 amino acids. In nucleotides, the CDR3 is TGTGCCAGCAGTTCAGAACCGGGGGGCCAGTACAATGAGCAGTTCTTC. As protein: CASSSEPGGQYNEQFF.

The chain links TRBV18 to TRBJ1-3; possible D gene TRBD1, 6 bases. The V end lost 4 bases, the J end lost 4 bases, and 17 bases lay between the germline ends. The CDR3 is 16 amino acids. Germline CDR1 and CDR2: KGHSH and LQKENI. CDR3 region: CASSHGDRTGGNTIYF. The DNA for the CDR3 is TGTGCCAGCTCACACGGAGACAGGACGGGCGGAAACACCATATATTTT.

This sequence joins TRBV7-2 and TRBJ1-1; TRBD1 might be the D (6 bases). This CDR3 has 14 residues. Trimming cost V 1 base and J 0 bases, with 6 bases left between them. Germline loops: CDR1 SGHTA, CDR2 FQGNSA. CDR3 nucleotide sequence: TGTGCCAGCAGCTTAGGGACAGTGAACACTGAAGCTTTCTTT. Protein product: CASSLGTVNTEAFF.

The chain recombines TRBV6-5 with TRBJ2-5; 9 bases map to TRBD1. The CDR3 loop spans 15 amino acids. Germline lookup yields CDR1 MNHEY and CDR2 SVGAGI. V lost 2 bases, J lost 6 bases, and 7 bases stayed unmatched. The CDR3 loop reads CASSYRDREVKTQYF. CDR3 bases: TGTGCCAGCAGTTACCGGGACAGGGAGGTAAAGACCCAGTACTTC.

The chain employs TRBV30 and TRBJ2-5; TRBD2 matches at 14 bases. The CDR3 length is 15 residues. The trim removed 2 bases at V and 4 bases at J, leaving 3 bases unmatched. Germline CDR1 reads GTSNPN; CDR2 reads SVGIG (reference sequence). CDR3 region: CAWSPGTSGGETQYF. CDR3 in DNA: TGTGCCTGGAGTCCGGGGACTAGCGGGGGAGAGACCCAGTACTTC.

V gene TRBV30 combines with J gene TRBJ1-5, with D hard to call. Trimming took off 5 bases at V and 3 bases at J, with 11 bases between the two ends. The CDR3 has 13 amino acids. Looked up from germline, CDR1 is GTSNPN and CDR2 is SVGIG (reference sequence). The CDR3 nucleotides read TGTGCCTGGGGTAGCGGTCTCAATCAGCCCCAGCATTTT. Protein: CAWGSGLNQPQHF.

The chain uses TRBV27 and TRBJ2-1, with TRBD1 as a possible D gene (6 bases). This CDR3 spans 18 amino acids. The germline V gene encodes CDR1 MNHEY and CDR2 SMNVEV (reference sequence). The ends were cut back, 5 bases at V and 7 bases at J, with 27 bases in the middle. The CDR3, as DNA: TGTGCCAGCAGTCCACTAAAGCCACAGGGAGCGAGCGTGAATGAGCAGTTCTTC. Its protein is CASSPLKPQGASVNEQFF.